These 27 T cell receptor beta chains share one sample of origin, sequenced in a study of beta chain features in type 1 diabetes listed by TCRdb under 2018. The library relied on the immunoSEQ multiplex PCR assay. All of the isolated RNA was reverse transcribed with the High Capacity cDNA Reverse Transcription Kit, so expressed TCRB transcripts were sequenced. TCRdb retrieved this table from immuneACCESS and kept in-frame rearrangements only. Not all clones are present; in checked studies, unresolved V genes account for under half, and no reason is known for the remainder. The sample table lists 350,000 to 450,000 clones, about 15% of them with a count of one. Around 0.035% of the sample goes to the ten largest clones. The sequencing sample was made of naive CD4+ T cells from blood. The sample's cell subset or site label, decoded: true naive CD4+ T cells. Receptors were obtained from a man in his thirties or forties in good health.

This clone was seen many times. The CDR3 sequence is CASGTGGWSPLHF. CDR3 coding DNA: TGTGCCAGCGGCACAGGGGGCTGGTCACCCCTCCACTTT. This chain connects TRBV27 to TRBJ1-6; 9 nucleotides match TRBD1. This CDR3 spans 13 amino acids. Germline values: CDR1 MNHEY, CDR2 SMNVEV (reference sequence). Trimming at V came to 8 bases and at J to 10 bases, leaving 6 bases not matched to a gene.

The CDR3 region has the DNA TGTGCCAGCAGCCAAGAACGCAGGAACACCGGGGAGCTGTTTTTT. Its protein is CASSQERRNTGELFF. This chain links TRBV14 with TRBJ2-2; the D is unclear. With 0 bases removed from V and 1 base from J, the gap between germline ends came to 6 bases. CDR1 is SGHDN, CDR2 FVKESK, per germline. The CDR3 runs to 15 residues.

The genes are TRBV5-4 and TRBJ1-1, with unresolved D. Trimming took 2 bases from V and 8 from J, leaving 19 bases between them. From germline, CDR1 is SGHNT and CDR2 YYREEE (reference sequence). The CDR3 runs to 15 residues. The DNA of the CDR3 is TGTGCCAGCAGCTTCGAGTCAATAAGGGCCGGCGAAGCTTTCTTT. As protein: CASSFESIRAGEAFF. The whole variable domain, remainder taken from reference TRBV5-4 and TRBJ1-1, is ETGVTQSPTHLIKTRGQQVTLRCSSQSGHNTVSWYQQALGQGPQFIFQYYREEENGRGNFPPRFSGLQFPNYSSELNVNALELDDSALYLCASSFESIRAGEAFFGQGTRLTVV.

The CDR3 here is CASSVDPHNEQFF. The CDR3, as DNA: TGTGCCAGCAGCGTAGACCCCCACAATGAGCAGTTCTTC. The V gene is TRBV9, the J gene TRBJ2-1, with D uncertain. CDR3 length: 13 residues. Germline CDR1 and CDR2: SGDLS and YYNGEE. V was cut by 0 bases and J by 5 bases, with 6 bases left in between.

The chain uses TRBV14 and TRBJ1-2, with unresolved D. This CDR3 region has 14 residues. The germline CDR1 and CDR2 sequences are SGHDN and FVKESK. V lost 1 base and J lost 4, with 10 bases in between. The DNA for the CDR3 is TGTGCCAGCAGCCAAGTTGGGCAGCGCTATGGCTACACCTTC. Translation: CASSQVGQRYGYTF.

The table lists this clone with a few counts. The V and J genes are TRBV2 and TRBJ2-3; TRBD2 agrees at 9 bases. The CDR3 runs 14 residues. V shed 10 bases, J shed 1 base, and the junction held 6 bases outside the gene matches. Germline CDR1 SNHLY, CDR2 FYNNEI. In nucleotides, the CDR3 is TGTGCCACCCGCGGGGGGGTACGCACAGATACGCAGTATTTT. This translates into CATRGGVRTDTQYF.

The rearrangement uses TRBV29-1 and TRBJ1-1; unclear D gene. Germline CDR1 reads SQVTM; CDR2 reads ANQGSEA. The CDR3 loop spans 12 amino acids. The ends were cut back, 4 bases at V and 0 bases at J, with 6 bases in the middle. This CDR3 is CSVVPVNTEAFF. The CDR3 DNA reads TGCAGCGTTGTCCCGGTGAACACTGAAGCTTTCTTT.

The chain carries TRBV28 and TRBJ2-1, with TRBD1 matching over 7 bases. After removal of 7 bases from V and 8 bases from J, the junction contained 14 bases not matched to a gene. Germline CDR1 is MDHEN and CDR2 is SYDVKM. The CDR3 is 15 amino acids. The CDR3 region has the DNA TGTGCCAGCAAAAACACGGGACAGCCCATCCATGAGCAGTTCTTC. It is translated as CASKNTGQPIHEQFF.

The gene calls are TRBV7-2 and TRBJ1-2, with D unclear. Looked up from germline, CDR1 is SGHTA and CDR2 is FQGNSA. The CDR3 extends over 14 amino acids. The V end lost 3 bases, the J end lost 8 bases, and 16 bases lay between the germline ends. The CDR3 is CASSLVYPTGGYTF. Written as DNA, the CDR3 is TGTGCCAGCAGCTTGGTCTACCCGACGGGAGGCTACACCTTC.

This chain connects TRBV30 to TRBJ1-4; D unresolved. Germline loops: CDR1 GTSNPN, CDR2 SVGIG (reference sequence). CDR3 length equals 13 residues. V lost 3 bases, J lost 8 bases, and 13 bases lay in between. CDR3 DNA sequence: TGTGCCTGGAGCGGCGGGGTCGGCGAAAAACTGTTTTTT. It codes for CAWSGGVGEKLFF.

In this sample, this clone turned up a few times. This rearrangement joins TRBV5-1 to TRBJ1-2; tentatively, D is TRBD1 (6 bases). The V end was cut by 5 bases, the J end by 10 bases, with 24 bases between. The CDR3 covers 15 residues. Germline V CDR1 and CDR2: SGHRS, YFSETQ. As DNA, the CDR3 is TGCGCCAGCAGATCAGATAGTGGGACAATACGGGACTACACCTTC. Protein product: CASRSDSGTIRDYTF. Together with reference TRBV5-1 and TRBJ1-2, the CDR3 gives the full variable domain: KAGVTQTPRYLIKTRGQQVTLSCSPISGHRSVSWYQQTPGQGLQFLFEYFSETQRNKGNFPGRFSGRQFSNSRSEMNVSTLELGDSALYLCASRSDSGTIRDYTFGSGTRLTVV.

This chain connects TRBV29-1 to TRBJ1-3; D unresolved. This CDR3 has 12 residues. Trimming shortened V by 3 bases and J by 10 bases, and 13 bases separated the two germline ends. Germline V gene sequence: CDR1 SQVTM, CDR2 ANQGSEA. Here the CDR3 reads CSVETSEWTIYF. Written as DNA, the CDR3 is TGCAGCGTTGAGACATCAGAATGGACCATATATTTT.

The chain is built from TRBV5-1 and TRBJ2-3; TRBD1 is a possible D gene (5 bases). Germline values: CDR1 SGHRS, CDR2 YFSETQ. The germline V and J ends were trimmed by 2 bases and 3 bases, with 13 bases remaining between them. The CDR3 is 15 residues long. CDR3 amino acids: CASSFDRAETDTQYF. The CDR3 DNA reads TGCGCCAGCAGCTTTGACAGAGCCGAAACAGATACGCAGTATTTT.

The table lists this clone with a few counts. The rearrangement joins TRBV7-3 to TRBJ1-2; D unresolved. The CDR3 sequence is 15 residues long. Per germline, CDR1 SGHTA and CDR2 FQGTGA. Trimming left V 0 bases short and J 1 base short, with 9 bases between. CDR3 DNA sequence: TGTGCCAGCAGCTTAACCTCGTCCGATAACTATGGCTACACCTTC. The encoded protein is CASSLTSSDNYGYTF.

V usage is TRBV9 and J usage is TRBJ2-7; the D call may be TRBD1 or TRBD2 (5 bases each). The V and J ends lost 7 bases and 2 bases respectively, with 16 bases between them. The CDR3 extends over 14 amino acids. Looked up from germline, CDR1 is SGDLS and CDR2 is YYNGEE. The CDR3 nucleotides read TGTGCCAGCCAGATTGGGGGAGTTCCCTACGAGCAGTACGTC. Translated, it gives CASQIGGVPYEQYV.

The chain combines TRBV5-4 with TRBJ2-1, with D perhaps matching TRBD2 (5 bases). The CDR3 spans 15 residues. Trimming shortened V by 4 bases and J by 0 bases, and 11 bases separated the two germline ends. Germline lookup yields CDR1 SGHNT and CDR2 YYREEE (reference sequence). The CDR3 region is CASSPKTNSYNEQFF. The DNA of the CDR3 is TGTGCCAGCAGCCCGAAGACTAACTCCTACAATGAGCAGTTCTTC. Together with reference TRBV5-4 and TRBJ2-1, the CDR3 gives the full variable domain: ETGVTQSPTHLIKTRGQQVTLRCSSQSGHNTVSWYQQALGQGPQFIFQYYREEENGRGNFPPRFSGLQFPNYSSELNVNALELDDSALYLCASSPKTNSYNEQFFGPGTRLTVL.

The J gene is TRBJ2-7, the V gene TRBV14; D is tentatively TRBD1 or TRBD2 (5 bases each). The CDR3 runs 12 residues. Trimming removed 1 base at V and 8 bases at J, with 9 bases between. CDR1 and CDR2 (germline): SGHDN, FVKESK. The CDR3 DNA follows: TGTGCCAGCAGCCAAGTGGGGGTTCAGCAGTACGTC. It codes for CASSQVGVQQYV.

The chain couples TRBV5-4 to TRBJ1-1, with 9 bases that match TRBD1. The CDR3 sequence is 16 residues long. J gave up 0 bases and V 3 bases, and 6 bases lay outside the gene matches. Germline-derived CDR1 and CDR2 are SGHNT and YYREEE (reference sequence). In nucleotides, the CDR3 is TGTGCCAGCAGCTCCGGACAGGGGATTATGAACACTGAAGCTTTCTTT. It is translated as CASSSGQGIMNTEAFF.

The chain combines TRBV30 with TRBJ2-7, with TRBD2 matching over 7 bases. The CDR3 extends over 14 amino acids. V dropped 2 bases and J dropped 6; count of bases not matched to a gene: 10. CDR1 and CDR2 (germline): GTSNPN, SVGIG (reference sequence). The CDR3 loop reads CAWSPRLADGEQYV. The CDR3, as DNA: TGTGCCTGGAGTCCCCGACTAGCCGATGGCGAGCAGTACGTC.

The chain employs TRBV7-2 and TRBJ2-3; TRBD2 matches at 7 bases. The germline V gene has CDR1 SGHTA and CDR2 FQGNSA. The CDR3 sequence is 13 residues long. The V and J ends lost 6 bases and 1 base, in that order; junction bases with no gene match: 1. The CDR3 loop is CASRAGGTDTQYF. CDR3 coding DNA: TGTGCCAGCAGGGCGGGGGGCACAGATACGCAGTATTTT. The full variable domain, completed using reference TRBV7-2 and TRBJ2-3, is GAGVSQSPSNKVTEKGKDVELRCDPISGHTALYWYRQSLGQGLEFLIYFQGNSAPDKSGLPSDRFSAERTGGSVSTLTIQRTQQEDSAVYLCASRAGGTDTQYFGPGTRLTVL.

V gene TRBV5-1 combines with J gene TRBJ2-5; D possibly corresponds to TRBD1 (6 bases). Germline assignment: CDR1 SGHRS and CDR2 YFSETQ. This CDR3 spans 13 amino acids. The V end lost 2 bases, the J end lost 2 bases, and 7 bases lay between the germline ends. CDR3 amino acids: CASSFTGQETQYF. As DNA, the CDR3 is TGCGCCAGCAGCTTTACAGGGCAAGAGACCCAGTACTTC. Using reference TRBV5-1 and TRBJ2-5 for the parts outside the CDR3, the full variable domain is KAGVTQTPRYLIKTRGQQVTLSCSPISGHRSVSWYQQTPGQGLQFLFEYFSETQRNKGNFPGRFSGRQFSNSRSEMNVSTLELGDSALYLCASSFTGQETQYFGPGTRLLVL.

This clone was detected only a few times. The chain is built from TRBV5-6 and TRBJ1-5; 10 bases map to TRBD1. The CDR3 is 13 amino acids. The V segment lost 3 bases and the J segment 6 bases; nucleotides outside the gene matches: 0. Germline V gene sequence: CDR1 SGHDT, CDR2 YYEEEE. For the CDR3, the DNA is TGTGCCAGCAGCTGGGACAGGGGTCAGCCCCAGCATTTT. Translation: CASSWDRGQPQHF.

This clone was seen more than once but under ten times. This chain connects TRBV29-1 to TRBJ1-1; unclear D gene. CDR3 size: 13 residues. Trimming left V 6 bases short and J 11 bases short, with 22 bases between. CDR1 is SQVTM and CDR2 is ANQGSEA in the germline V gene. The chain's CDR3 is CSVQTNQEERAFF. CDR3 sequence (DNA): TGCAGCGTGCAAACTAATCAGGAGGAGCGGGCTTTCTTT.

This clone was seen only a few times. J is TRBJ2-2 and V is TRBV30, with 8 bases lining up with TRBD1. V lost 1 base to trimming and J lost 3 bases; unmatched junction nucleotides: 4. The CDR3 contains 15 residues. CDR1 is GTSNPN and CDR2 is SVGIG in the germline V gene (reference sequence). CDR3 in DNA: TGTGCCTGGAGTGCAGGGACAGGATACACCGGGGAGCTGTTTTTT. Translating gives CAWSAGTGYTGELFF.

Regarding this clone: A single base separates this from a much larger clone, so it may be a read error. Different DNA sequences within this sample yield the same CDR3. This rearrangement joins TRBV18 to TRBJ2-3; no firm D call. Trimming took 2 bases from V and 6 from J, leaving 3 bases between them. CDR1 KGHSH and CDR2 LQKENI come from the germline V gene. The CDR3 runs to 11 residues. CDR3 DNA: TGTGCCAGCTCACCAACGGATACGCAGTATTTT. Translating gives CASSPTDTQYF.

In its sample, this clone was seen a few times. The chain recombines TRBV10-3 with TRBJ2-5; D assignment may be TRBD1 or TRBD2 (5 bases each). Germline V gene lookup returns CDR1 ENHRY and CDR2 SYGVKD. CDR3 length equals 12 residues. Deletions cut 9 bases from V and 1 base from J, with 9 bases between. CDR3 sequence: CAIADTQETQYF. The CDR3 coding sequence is TGTGCCATAGCGGACACCCAAGAGACCCAGTACTTC.

V usage is TRBV5-4 and J usage is TRBJ2-7, with D unclear. The V end lost 4 bases, the J end lost 0 bases, and 17 bases lay between the germline ends. The CDR3 totals 16 residues. The germline V gene encodes CDR1 SGHNT and CDR2 YYREEE (reference sequence). CDR3 amino acids: CASSQGPIKISYEQYF. In DNA form, the CDR3 reads TGTGCCAGCAGCCAAGGACCAATCAAAATCTCCTACGAGCAGTACTTC.